What follows are 23 T cell receptor beta chains derived from one specimen sequenced in a study of neurological immune-mediated disorders. TCRdb reprocessed the 5' RACE reads via MiXCR and lists one record per CDR3 protein. Here the sample spans some 83,000 distinct CDR3 sequences, roughly 2.6% being singletons. The sample taken for sequencing was PBMCs. These TCRs come from a woman under 40 with multiple sclerosis.

There are many counts of this clonotype. This sequence joins TRBV9 and TRBJ1-4; 8 bases fit TRBD1. V lost 4 bases and J lost 4; bases outside the gene matches: 12. CDR3 length: 17 amino acids. Germline CDR1 SGDLS, CDR2 YYNGEE. The CDR3 DNA is TGTGCCAGCAGCTCAACCCCGACAGGGGTGGGTAATGAAAAACTGTTTTTT. Protein product: CASSSTPTGVGNEKLFF.

In this sample, this clonotype turned up many times. The V gene is TRBV7-2, the J gene TRBJ2-5; unclear D gene. The CDR3 is 13 amino acids. The germline CDR1 and CDR2 sequences are SGHTA and FQGNSA. Deletions cut 5 bases from V and 4 bases from J, with 11 bases between. CDR3 in DNA: TGTGCCAGCAGCCGTTACCCCCCAGAGACCCAGTACTTC. Residues: CASSRYPPETQYF.

At least ten counts were recorded for this clonotype. This chain links TRBV5-1 with TRBJ1-1, with D unresolved. The CDR3 runs to 14 residues. From germline, CDR1 is SGHRS and CDR2 YFSETQ. V gave up 1 base and J gave up 1 base, with 8 bases separating them. The CDR3 DNA follows: TGCGCCAGCAGCTTGAAGTCTGGGAACACTGAAGCTTTCTTT. Amino acids: CASSLKSGNTEAFF.

Many counts were recorded for this clonotype. This chain uses TRBV5-5 with TRBJ1-6; no clear D. CDR1 and CDR2 (germline): SGHKS, YYEKEE (reference sequence). This CDR3 region has 11 residues. V lost 2 bases to trimming and J lost 15 bases, with 9 bases between them. CDR3 coding DNA: TGTGCCAGCAGCTTTTCGGGTCTCCTCCACTTT. Protein sequence: CASSFSGLLHF.

This clonotype showed up many times. This chain links TRBV5-1 with TRBJ2-3, with 11 bases identical to TRBD2. The CDR3 consists of 15 residues. The germline V gene encodes CDR1 SGHRS and CDR2 YFSETQ. Unmatched junction bases numbered 9, after V lost 7 bases and J lost 5 bases. This chain's CDR3 is CASDLAGGQVDTQYF. CDR3 sequence (DNA): TGCGCCAGCGACTTAGCGGGAGGGCAGGTAGATACGCAGTATTTT.

This clonotype has at least ten counts. This chain uses TRBV29-1 with TRBJ1-1; D is possibly TRBD1 (5 bases). V was shortened by 4 bases and J by 1 base, with 10 bases between the two germline ends. Germline V CDR1 and CDR2: SQVTM, ANQGSEA. The length of the CDR3 is 13 residues. CDR3: CSVVRAANTEAFF. Written as DNA, the CDR3 is TGCAGCGTTGTCAGGGCGGCGAACACTGAAGCTTTCTTT.

In this sample, this clonotype turned up a few times. Germline is not matched at one junction end, which may reflect a read error. The genes are TRBV6-6 and TRBJ2-1; perhaps TRBD2 as D (5 bases). The germline gives CDR1 MNHNY, CDR2 SVGAGI (reference sequence). The CDR3 is 16 amino acids. The CDR3 DNA sequence: TGTGTCAGCAGCAAAGTCGGGAAGAGCTCCTACAATGAGCAGTTCTTC. This translates into CVSSKVGKSSYNEQFF.

In its sample, this clonotype was seen many times. The chain is built from TRBV5-1 and TRBJ1-1; perhaps TRBD1 as D (5 bases). Germline V CDR1 and CDR2: SGHRS, YFSETQ. This CDR3 region has 13 residues. The V gene lost 4 bases and the J gene lost 5 bases, with 12 bases spanning the gap. The CDR3 sequence: CASSIQGRTEAFF. The CDR3 DNA reads as TGCGCCAGCAGCATCCAGGGTCGGACTGAAGCTTTCTTT.

This clonotype was observed many times. CDR3 region: CASRISGSKTDTQYF. The CDR3 DNA sequence: TGTGCCAGCAGAATTAGCGGGAGTAAGACAGATACGCAGTATTTT. The chain uses TRBV7-2 and TRBJ2-3; 9 nucleotides agree with TRBD2. Germline V gives CDR1 SGHTA, CDR2 FQGNSA. CDR3 size: 15 residues. V shed 6 bases, J shed 3 bases, and the junction held 7 bases outside the gene matches.

This clonotype was observed at least ten times. The rearrangement links TRBV20-1 to TRBJ2-1; 7 bases are shared with TRBD1. CDR1 and CDR2 from the germline V gene are DFQATT and SNEGSKA (reference sequence). J was trimmed by 5 bases and V by 4 bases; bases with no gene match: 2. The CDR3 totals 12 residues. CDR3: CSAKGQNNEQFF. The CDR3 DNA reads as TGCAGTGCTAAGGGACAGAACAATGAGCAGTTCTTC.

In this sample, this clonotype turned up a few times. The chain links TRBV3-1 to TRBJ2-1; D not certain. From germline, CDR1 is LGHDT and CDR2 YNNKEL (reference sequence). This CDR3 has 15 residues. Trimming took off 2 bases at V and 1 base at J, with 9 bases between the two ends. The CDR3 nucleotides are TGTGCCAGCAGCCAACTGAGCTCTTCCTACAATGAGCAGTTCTTC. Its protein is CASSQLSSSYNEQFF.

This clonotype has ten or more counts. The chain has TRBV29-1 and TRBJ2-7; tentatively, D is TRBD2 (5 bases). The V gene's germline CDR1 is SQVTM and CDR2 ANQGSEA. Trimming shortened V by 7 bases and J by 3 bases, and 13 bases separated the two germline ends. This CDR3 has 12 residues. CDR3 sequence reads: CSGQTGDYEQYF. The CDR3 DNA reads as TGCAGCGGACAAACCGGGGACTACGAGCAGTACTTC.

This clonotype showed up many times. V and J are TRBV7-2 and TRBJ1-1; D is possibly TRBD1 (5 bases). CDR3 length equals 14 residues. Per the germline V gene, CDR1 is SGHTA and CDR2 is FQGNSA. Trimming took off 4 bases at V and 3 bases at J, with 12 bases between the two ends. The DNA for the CDR3 is TGTGCCAGCAGCTCCACCGGGGGAGACACTGAAGCTTTCTTT. Protein sequence: CASSSTGGDTEAFF.

This clonotype was observed many times. This sequence joins TRBV30 and TRBJ1-1; tentatively, D is TRBD1 (6 bases). This CDR3 region has 13 residues. V gave up 4 bases and J gave up 3 bases, with 12 bases separating them. CDR1 is GTSNPN and CDR2 is SVGIG in the germline V gene (reference sequence). Here the CDR3 reads CAWIVQGYTEAFF. The CDR3 DNA reads TGTGCCTGGATAGTACAGGGCTACACTGAAGCTTTCTTT.

This clonotype showed up many times. The chain uses TRBV5-1 and TRBJ2-5, with no clear D. The CDR3 is 13 amino acids. Trimming shortened V by 1 base and J by 5 bases, and 9 bases separated the two germline ends. CDR1 and CDR2 from the germline V gene are SGHRS and YFSETQ. The CDR3 DNA reads TGCGCCAGCAGCTTGAATAGTCGGGAGACCCAGTACTTC. It specifies CASSLNSRETQYF.

The chain links TRBV10-3 to TRBJ2-5; 7 bases agree with TRBD2. J was trimmed by 5 bases and V by 2 bases; bases with no gene match: 5. CDR1 is ENHRY and CDR2 is SYGVKD in the germline V gene. The CDR3 totals 14 residues. This CDR3 reads CAISEGPRGETQYF. The CDR3 nucleotides are TGTGCCATCAGTGAGGGACCGCGGGGGGAGACCCAGTACTTC.

This clonotype was detected many times. The chain is built from TRBV15 and TRBJ2-3, with TRBD1 matching over 9 bases. Germline assignment: CDR1 LNHNV and CDR2 YYDKDF (reference sequence). V shed 4 bases, J shed 3 bases, and the junction held 5 bases outside the gene matches. This CDR3 has 15 residues. The CDR3 loop is CATSIRTGETDTQYF. The CDR3, as DNA: TGTGCCACCAGCATTAGGACAGGGGAAACAGATACGCAGTATTTT.

This clonotype was seen ten or more times. This chain links TRBV3-1 with TRBJ2-1; D assignment may be TRBD1 or TRBD2 (6 bases each). Germline assignment: CDR1 LGHDT and CDR2 YNNKEL (reference sequence). The CDR3 length is 15 residues. Trimming stripped 6 bases from V and 3 bases from J, with 15 bases between. The CDR3: CASSGGLNDYNEQFF. CDR3 sequence (DNA): TGTGCCAGCAGTGGGGGGCTCAACGACTACAATGAGCAGTTCTTC.

This clonotype was counted ten times or more. The chain couples TRBV4-3 to TRBJ2-1; TRBD1 matches 8 bases. V was pared by 0 bases and J by 4 bases, with 5 bases of the junction left unmatched. Germline V lookup: CDR1 LGHNA, CDR2 YSLEER. The CDR3 contains 16 residues. CDR3 in amino acids: CASSQDPGGGYNEQFF. The CDR3 DNA sequence: TGCGCCAGCAGCCAAGATCCAGGGGGCGGGTACAATGAGCAGTTCTTC.

This clonotype showed up many times. The gene calls are TRBV20-1 and TRBJ2-5; perhaps D is TRBD1 or TRBD2 (6 bases each). In germline, CDR1 is DFQATT, CDR2 SNEGSKA (reference sequence). The CDR3 runs to 12 residues. Trimming took 3 bases from V and 6 from J, leaving 11 bases between them. In DNA form, the CDR3 reads TGCAGTGCTAGGAGGGGGAGGAAGACCCAGTACTTC. Amino acids: CSARRGRKTQYF.

This clonotype was counted many times. The chain carries TRBV28 and TRBJ2-3, with TRBD2 identical over 7 bases. This CDR3 is built from 17 residues. CDR1 and CDR2 (germline): MDHEN, SYDVKM. The V segment lost 8 bases and the J segment 2 bases; nucleotides outside the gene matches: 16. CDR3 in amino acids: CASFSGRNRPSTDTQYF. CDR3 coding DNA: TGTGCCAGCTTTAGCGGGCGAAATCGGCCCTCCACAGATACGCAGTATTTT.

This clonotype was recorded many times. CDR3 DNA sequence: TGTGCCAGCAGCTCCATACCGGGACAGGGATTCTACGAGCAGTACTTC. It is translated as CASSSIPGQGFYEQYF. The rearrangement links TRBV3-1 to TRBJ2-7, with 9 bases that match TRBD1. Per the germline V gene, CDR1 is LGHDT and CDR2 is YNNKEL (reference sequence). The CDR3 runs to 16 residues. Trimming at V came to 5 bases and at J to 3 bases, leaving 11 bases not matched to a gene.

This clonotype was counted ten times or more. The chain combines TRBV7-6 with TRBJ2-3; D may be TRBD1 (6 bases). V was trimmed by 4 bases and J by 1 base, leaving 12 bases between them. This CDR3 comprises 15 residues. Germline CDR1 is SGHVS and CDR2 is FNYEAQ. Here the CDR3 DNA reads TGTGCCAGCAGCTCTTACAGGGTGGGCACAGATACGCAGTATTTT. This codes for CASSSYRVGTDTQYF. The whole variable domain, filled in from reference TRBV7-6 and TRBJ2-3, reads GAGVSQSPRYKVTKRGQDVALRCDPISGHVSLYWYRQALGQGPEFLTYFNYEAQQDKSGLPNDRFSAERPEGSISTLTIQRTEQRDSAMYRCASSSYRVGTDTQYFGPGTRLTVL.